This note documents a single T cell receptor (beta chain) sequence. Antigen: not known. RNA transcripts yielded amplified TCR beta CDR3 regions. The first-round RT-PCR employed HTBI primers together with the Qiagen OneStep RT-PCR kit. A multiplex PCR was then performed as the second round. TCRdb used MiXCR to reprocess the multiplex PCR reads, holding one entry per CDR3 protein. The sample records about 700,000 distinct CDR3 sequences, 40% being singletons. This CDR3 comprises 12 residues. The V gene's germline CDR1 is KGHDR and CDR2 SFDVKD. Between the trimmed V and J ends, which lost 11 bases and 7 bases, there was a span of 14 bases. This sample was included in a study of Graves' ophthalmopathy and Graves' hyperthyroidism. Notes on the study in general: Most expanded clonotypes from thyroid (those above 0.001 frequency) were also found in blood.

This chain links TRBV24-1 with TRBJ1-5; D perhaps matches TRBD1 (6 bases). The TCR originated in an adult man with Graves' ophthalmopathy. Input material: peripheral blood. The chain's CDR3 is CASRRGSQPQHF. CDR3 coding DNA: TGTGCCAGCAGGAGGGGGAGCCAGCCCCAGCATTTT.